This TCR beta chain was recorded in a study of low-dose radiotherapy and immunotherapy resistance in tumors. Study as a whole: Every two weeks, the protocol called for intravenous cyclophosphamide at 200 mg/m2. It was given one day before each radiation and immunotherapy administration.

The time point: before trial treatment. The germline V gene encodes CDR1 MNHEY and CDR2 SMNVEV (reference sequence). Trimming took 3 bases from V and 4 from J, leaving 12 bases between them. This CDR3 is 14 amino acids long. This clonotype has just one count. This could be a read error, since a much larger clone is one nucleotide away. TRAV- and TRBV-specific primers primed first-strand cDNA, covering alpha and beta chains. PCR amplification of the TCRs was performed with Phusion for about 20 PCR cycles, and it relied on a constant-region primer together with a V-primer adapter. A single record per CDR3 protein comes from TCRdb applying MiXCR to the reads. Among roughly 76,000 distinct CDR3 sequences listed, 15% to 20% were seen once.

This specimen consisted of PBMCs, obtained before treatment. The TCR originated in a male donor with prostate cancer. The chain uses TRBV27 and TRBJ1-2; D is perhaps TRBD1 (5 bases). The CDR3 here is CASSLKTQGYGYTF. The CDR3 bases are TGTGCCAGCAGTTTGAAGACCCAGGGCTATGGCTACACCTTC.